Presented here are 25 T cell receptor beta chains from one specimen sequenced in a study of early T cells in non-severe SARS-CoV-2 infection. TCRdb fed the 5' RACE reads into MiXCR, producing one record per CDR3 protein. Seen here are around 80,000 distinct CDR3 sequences, 13% observed once, and the top ten hold around 6%. Specimen: whole blood. The receptors were sampled from an adult who was a healthcare worker with PCR-confirmed SARS-CoV-2 infection or an uninfected control (not recorded which).

Only a few counts were recorded for this clonotype. The V call is TRBV20-1, the J call TRBJ2-2, with TRBD1 identical over 9 bases. V dropped 6 bases and J dropped 4; count of bases not matched to a gene: 9. From germline, CDR1 is DFQATT and CDR2 SNEGSKA (reference sequence). CDR3 length: 15 amino acids. The CDR3 here is CSATGQGRITGELFF. CDR3 DNA: TGCAGTGCCACAGGACAGGGGCGAATCACCGGGGAGCTGTTTTTT.

This chain uses TRBV21-1 with TRBJ1-6. TRBV21-1 is listed as a pseudogene. The CDR3 is made up of 15 amino acids. CDR3 sequence: CASSKVPRGNSPLHF. The CDR3 region has the DNA TGTGCCAGCAGCAAAGTACCTCGGGGAAATTCACCCCTCCACTTT.

The chain joins TRBV20-1 to TRBJ1-5; TRBD1 is a possible D gene (6 bases). The germline gives CDR1 DFQATT, CDR2 SNEGSKA (reference sequence). The V and J ends lost 2 bases and 10 bases respectively, with 18 bases between them. The CDR3 has 14 residues. CDR3 sequence (DNA): TGCAGTGCTAGAAGAACAGGGCAGAGAGATCCCCAGCATTTT. This gives the protein CSARRTGQRDPQHF.

In this sample, this clonotype turned up many times. The V gene is TRBV6-2 or TRBV6-3, the J gene TRBJ2-1; D perhaps matches TRBD2 (6 bases). The CDR3 consists of 13 residues. Trimming removed 6 bases from V and 6 bases from J, with 12 bases in between. Germline values: CDR1 MNHEY, CDR2 SVGEGT. The CDR3 protein is CASSLLGGNEQFF. As DNA, the CDR3 is TGTGCCAGCAGCCTGCTGGGGGGCAATGAGCAGTTCTTC.

This clonotype was observed a handful of times. The J gene is TRBJ1-4, the V gene TRBV6-6; the D gene is possibly TRBD1 (6 bases). The CDR3 runs 15 residues. Germline V gene data show CDR1 as MNHNY and CDR2 as SVGAGI (reference sequence). V lost 6 bases to trimming and J lost 3 bases, with 14 bases between them. The CDR3 is CASSSRGRANEKLFF. CDR3 coding DNA: TGTGCCAGCAGCTCTCGGGGGCGGGCTAATGAAAAACTGTTTTTT.

This clonotype has ten or more counts. The CDR3 loop reads CASTQTSGRYNEQFF. The CDR3 DNA is TGTGCCAGCACCCAGACTAGCGGGAGGTACAATGAGCAGTTCTTC. J is TRBJ2-1 and V is TRBV2; TRBD2 matches at 13 bases. The CDR3 extends over 15 amino acids. Germline V lookup: CDR1 SNHLY, CDR2 FYNNEI. With 7 bases clipped from V and 4 bases from J, the junction kept 4 bases outside the gene matches.

The chain links TRBV19 to TRBJ2-6; 11 bases align to TRBD2. The CDR3 covers 16 residues. J lost 0 bases, V lost 9 bases, and 4 bases had no gene match. Germline V CDR1 and CDR2: LNHDA, SQIVND (reference sequence). The CDR3 here is CASILAGVSGANVLTF. The CDR3 nucleotides are TGTGCCAGCATACTAGCGGGGGTCTCTGGGGCCAACGTCCTGACTTTC.

This clonotype was seen at least ten times. This chain uses TRBV10-1 with TRBJ1-1; possibly TRBD1 for D (6 bases). The CDR3 spans 14 residues. Germline V gives CDR1 WNHNN, CDR2 SYGVQD (reference sequence). V was shortened by 3 bases and J by 0 bases, with 8 bases between the two germline ends. The CDR3, as DNA: TGCGCCAGCAGTGACAGGGGTATGAACACTGAAGCTTTCTTT. Amino acids: CASSDRGMNTEAFF.

Only a few counts were recorded for this clonotype. V is TRBV4-1 and J is TRBJ2-2; D remains unclear. This CDR3 has 15 amino acids. Looked up from germline, CDR1 is MGHRA and CDR2 is YSYEKL. Trimming took 1 base from V and 6 from J, leaving 12 bases between them. This chain's CDR3 is CASSQVAFVAGELFF. The CDR3 nucleotides read TGCGCCAGCAGCCAAGTGGCTTTCGTGGCCGGGGAGCTGTTTTTT.

There are a few counts of this clonotype. The chain uses TRBV19 and TRBJ1-1; TRBD1 matches 7 bases. The CDR3 totals 14 residues. Germline V gene lookup returns CDR1 LNHDA and CDR2 SQIVND (reference sequence). Trimming at V came to 3 bases and at J to 7 bases, leaving 8 bases not matched to a gene. The CDR3 spells CASSMGSQGDEAFF. The CDR3 nucleotides are TGTGCCAGTAGTATGGGTTCTCAGGGGGATGAAGCTTTCTTT.

The genes are TRBV18 and TRBJ1-4, with unresolved D. From germline, CDR1 is KGHSH and CDR2 LQKENI. The CDR3 has 14 amino acids. V shed 3 bases and J shed 5 bases, with 10 bases lying between them. The CDR3 spells CASSPSTVNEKLFF. The CDR3 DNA reads as TGTGCCAGCTCACCGAGTACAGTCAATGAAAAACTGTTTTTT.

This clonotype was observed many times. The genes are TRBV7-8 and TRBJ1-1; TRBD1 might be the D (5 bases). Germline-derived CDR1 and CDR2 are SGHVS and FQNEAQ. This CDR3 is 15 amino acids long. V lost 3 bases to trimming and J lost 4 bases, with 15 bases between them. This chain's CDR3 is CASSFDSGPGTEAFF. DNA of the CDR3: TGTGCCAGCAGCTTTGACTCAGGGCCCGGCACTGAAGCTTTCTTT.

V usage is TRBV5-1 and J usage is TRBJ2-3; 7 bases map to TRBD1. CDR1 and CDR2 from the germline V gene are SGHRS and YFSETQ. V lost 4 bases and J lost 6; bases outside the gene matches: 5. This CDR3 spans 13 amino acids. The CDR3 region has the DNA TGCGCCAGCAGCGACAGGGTTGTGGATACGCAGTATTTT. Translating it yields CASSDRVVDTQYF.

In this sample, this clonotype turned up a few times. The chain links TRBV11-2 to TRBJ2-2, with D possibly matching TRBD2 (5 bases). The CDR3 contains 15 residues. Germline-derived CDR1 and CDR2 are SGHAT and FQNNGV. V lost 5 bases and J lost 5, with 15 bases in between. The CDR3 region is CASSHRTARTGELFF. In nucleotides, the CDR3 is TGTGCCAGCAGCCACCGGACTGCTCGGACCGGGGAGCTGTTTTTT. The variable domain in full, with the rest retrieved from reference TRBV11-2 and TRBJ2-2, is EAGVAQSPRYKIIEKRQSVAFWCNPISGHATLYWYQQILGQGPKLLIQFQNNGVVDDSQLPKDRFSAERLKGVDSTLKIQPAKLEDSAVYLCASSHRTARTGELFFGEGSRLTVL.

A few counts support this clonotype. This chain links TRBV7-2 with TRBJ1-4; TRBD1 is a possible D gene (6 bases). In germline, CDR1 is SGHTA, CDR2 FQGNSA. The V end was cut by 3 bases, the J end by 7 bases, with 15 bases between. The CDR3 contains 15 residues. The CDR3 loop reads CASSLQGGWSEKLFF. The CDR3 bases are TGTGCCAGCAGCTTGCAAGGGGGATGGAGTGAAAAACTGTTTTTT.

This clonotype appeared a few times. The gene calls are TRBV12-3 or TRBV12-4 and TRBJ2-1; the D is unclear. The V gene lost 1 base and the J gene lost 5 bases, with 21 bases spanning the gap. The CDR3 sequence is 18 residues long. In DNA form, the CDR3 reads TGTGCCAGCAGTTTAGATAACCGGTTTATCCCCACCGACAATGAGCAGTTCTTC. It codes for CASSLDNRFIPTDNEQFF.

The chain has TRBV11-2 and TRBJ1-1, with TRBD1 matching over 11 bases. CDR1 and CDR2 from the germline V gene are SGHAT and FQNNGV. V lost 5 bases to trimming and J lost 1 base; unmatched junction nucleotides: 9. There are 17 residues in the CDR3. CDR3 residues: CASSPAGQGAPNTEAFF. CDR3 sequence (DNA): TGTGCCAGCAGCCCGGCTGGACAGGGGGCTCCGAACACTGAAGCTTTCTTT.

V gene TRBV4-1 combines with J gene TRBJ2-5; 13 bases fit TRBD2. From germline, CDR1 is MGHRA and CDR2 YSYEKL. This CDR3 contains 17 residues. Unmatched junction bases numbered 5, after V lost 1 base and J lost 3 bases. The CDR3 nucleotides read TGCGCCAGCAGCCAAGCAAACGGACTAGCGGGGGAAGAGACCCAGTACTTC. Its protein product is CASSQANGLAGEETQYF.

This clonotype has at least ten counts. This sequence joins TRBV29-1 and TRBJ2-1; the D is unclear. The CDR3 length is 13 residues. The V end was cut by 2 bases, the J end by 0 bases, with 5 bases between. Germline V gene lookup returns CDR1 SQVTM and CDR2 ANQGSEA. The CDR3 loop reads CSVESASYNEQFF. Written as DNA, the CDR3 is TGCAGCGTTGAATCCGCCTCCTACAATGAGCAGTTCTTC.

V is TRBV19 and J is TRBJ2-1, with 7 bases aligning to TRBD2. The germline V gene encodes CDR1 LNHDA and CDR2 SQIVND (reference sequence). The J segment lost 2 bases and the V segment lost 4 bases, leaving 5 bases of the junction unmatched. There are 15 residues in the CDR3. The CDR3 bases are TGTGCCAGTAGTAAGGGAGGGAGGGCCTACAATGAGCAGTTCTTC. It codes for CASSKGGRAYNEQFF.

This clonotype has a count of ten or more. The chain joins TRBV5-6 to TRBJ2-2; a weak D match, TRBD1 (6 bases). The CDR3 runs to 16 residues. The germline CDR1 and CDR2 sequences are SGHDT and YYEEEE. Trimming removed 0 bases at V and 0 bases at J, with 9 bases between. CDR3 sequence (DNA): TGTGCCAGCAGCTTGGTTGGGGGCCCGAACACCGGGGAGCTGTTTTTT. It codes for CASSLVGGPNTGELFF.

This clonotype was seen only a few times. The chain is built from TRBV4-1 and TRBJ1-5; D gene uncertain. The CDR3 is 13 residues long. V was trimmed by 3 bases and J by 8 bases, leaving 11 bases between them. From germline, CDR1 is MGHRA and CDR2 YSYEKL. CDR3 DNA: TGCGCCAGCAGCCATCGACATAACGAGCCCCAGCATTTT. As protein: CASSHRHNEPQHF.

This clonotype occurred many times. The chain links TRBV7-2 to TRBJ1-1, with 7 bases fitting TRBD1. CDR1 and CDR2 (germline): SGHTA, FQGNSA. CDR3 length: 14 residues. Germline trimming cut 5 bases from V and 6 bases from J; bases unmatched to any gene: 9. CDR3 loop: CASSQTVDRAEAFF. The CDR3 DNA reads TGTGCCAGCAGCCAAACCGTAGACAGGGCTGAAGCTTTCTTT.

The V and J genes are TRBV6-5 and TRBJ2-6; 8 nucleotides match TRBD1. CDR1 and CDR2 from the germline V gene are MNHEY and SVGAGI. This CDR3 contains 18 residues. With V trimmed by 0 bases and J by 1 base, 5 bases remained unmatched. CDR3 loop: CASSYSRTGWSGANVLTF. Here the CDR3 DNA reads TGTGCCAGCAGTTACTCGCGGACAGGGTGGTCTGGGGCCAACGTCCTGACTTTC.

The chain combines TRBV2 with TRBJ1-4; 7 nucleotides match TRBD1. V dropped 5 bases and J dropped 8; count of bases not matched to a gene: 8. Per germline, CDR1 SNHLY and CDR2 FYNNEI. The CDR3 has 14 amino acids. CDR3 protein: CASSRQGLSEKLFF. The DNA of the CDR3 is TGTGCCAGCAGTCGACAGGGCCTCAGCGAAAAACTGTTTTTT. Full variable domain (remainder filled in from reference TRBV2 and TRBJ1-4): EPEVTQTPSHQVTQMGQEVILRCVPISNHLYFYWYRQILGQKVEFLVSFYNNEISEKSEIFDDQFSVERPDGSNFTLKIRSTKLEDSAMYFCASSRQGLSEKLFFGSGTQLSVL.